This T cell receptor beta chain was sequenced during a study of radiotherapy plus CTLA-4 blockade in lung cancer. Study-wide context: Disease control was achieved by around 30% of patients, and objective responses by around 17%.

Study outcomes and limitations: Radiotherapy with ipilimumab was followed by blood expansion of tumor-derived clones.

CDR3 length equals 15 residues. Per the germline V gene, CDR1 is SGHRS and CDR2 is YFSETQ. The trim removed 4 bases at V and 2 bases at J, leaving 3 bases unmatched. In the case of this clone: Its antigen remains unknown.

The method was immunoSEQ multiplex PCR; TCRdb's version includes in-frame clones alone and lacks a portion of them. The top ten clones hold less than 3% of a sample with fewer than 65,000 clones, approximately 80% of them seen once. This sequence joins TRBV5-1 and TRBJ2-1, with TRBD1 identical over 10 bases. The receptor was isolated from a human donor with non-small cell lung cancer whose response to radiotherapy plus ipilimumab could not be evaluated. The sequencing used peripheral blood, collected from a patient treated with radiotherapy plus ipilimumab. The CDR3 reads CASSPGQGAYNEQFF. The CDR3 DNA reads TGCGCCAGCAGCCCCGGACAGGGGGCCTACAATGAGCAGTTCTTC.